The next 8 T cell receptor beta chains were all read from a single sample in a study of T cells in localized non-small cell lung cancer. The method was immunoSEQ multiplex PCR; TCRdb's version includes in-frame clones alone and lacks a portion of them. The repertoire holds thousands of clones, with roughly a third as singletons. Sequences were derived from normal lung tissue next to the tumor, sampled before any cancer treatment. The origin of the receptors is a man between 40 and 75 years old with stage I lung adenocarcinoma.

This chain links TRBV1 with TRBJ2-5. TRBV1 is labeled a pseudogene. The CDR3 has 16 amino acids. The CDR3 DNA is TGCGCCAGCAGCCATCTTTCCTCGGCCCTGGGAGAGACCCAGTACTTC. Its translation is CASSHLSSALGETQYF.

V gene TRBV19 combines with J gene TRBJ1-5, with TRBD1 matching over 9 bases. Germline trimming cut 4 bases from V and 8 bases from J; bases unmatched to any gene: 6. The CDR3 runs to 14 residues. Germline CDR1 LNHDA, CDR2 SQIVND (reference sequence). In nucleotides, the CDR3 is TGTGCCAGTAGTAGTAGGACAGGGGAGAAGCCCCAGCATTTT. Its translation is CASSSRTGEKPQHF.

By sample fraction, this clone is medium-sized (0.01 to 0.1%). The chain recombines TRBV9 with TRBJ2-5; D is perhaps TRBD1 (6 bases). The CDR3 covers 15 residues. Germline values: CDR1 SGDLS, CDR2 YYNGEE. V shed 0 bases and J shed 5 bases, with 14 bases lying between them. The CDR3: CASSVGLVTGETQYF. CDR3 in DNA: TGTGCCAGCAGCGTAGGGCTAGTCACAGGGGAGACCCAGTACTTC.

The V gene is TRBV30, the J gene TRBJ2-7, with D unclear. This CDR3 comprises 14 residues. Germline V CDR1 and CDR2: GTSNPN, SVGIG (reference sequence). V lost 7 bases, J lost 2 bases, and 18 bases lay in between. CDR3 in amino acids: CASTGPSSPYEQYF. The CDR3, as DNA: TGTGCCTCTACCGGGCCTAGTTCACCCTACGAGCAGTACTTC.

The V and J genes are TRBV11-1 and TRBJ1-6; 7 bases align to TRBD1. The CDR3 extends over 15 amino acids. Germline values: CDR1 SGHAT, CDR2 FQDESV (reference sequence). J gave up 8 bases and V 5 bases, and 9 bases lay outside the gene matches. In nucleotides, the CDR3 is TGTGCCAGCAGCCCCGGGACAGCGGATCATTCACCCCTCCACTTT. Its translation is CASSPGTADHSPLHF.

The chain couples TRBV19 to TRBJ1-1; D gene ambiguous. Germline V lookup: CDR1 LNHDA, CDR2 SQIVND (reference sequence). The V end lost 3 bases, the J end lost 4 bases, and 12 bases lay between the germline ends. The CDR3 length is 14 residues. The CDR3 spells CASSIPTLFTEAFF. The CDR3 nucleotides read TGTGCCAGTAGTATCCCCACACTCTTCACTGAAGCTTTCTTT.

This clone came up a few times. The chain uses TRBV11-3 and TRBJ1-2; maybe TRBD1 (6 bases). This CDR3 spans 16 amino acids. CDR1 is SGHNT and CDR2 is YENEEA in the germline V gene. The V end lost 4 bases, the J end lost 4 bases, and 19 bases lay between the germline ends. Here the CDR3 DNA reads TGTGCCAGCAGCTCTCCGAGGACAGTCTACCTCTATGGCTACACCTTC. Protein sequence: CASSSPRTVYLYGYTF.

This sequence joins TRBV18 and TRBJ1-1, with a possible D match to TRBD1 (5 bases). V gave up 2 bases and J gave up 6 bases, with 16 bases separating them. Germline V lookup: CDR1 KGHSH, CDR2 LQKENI. The CDR3 sequence is 15 residues long. This chain's CDR3 is CASSPARTSVAEAFF. The CDR3 nucleotides are TGTGCCAGCTCACCAGCCCGGACAAGTGTAGCTGAAGCTTTCTTT.